These 4 T cell receptor beta chains were sequenced from one sample in a study of blood T cell repertoires in COVID-19 (dated by TCRdb to the early 2020s). Library preparation was by the immunoSEQ multiplex PCR assay. What TCRdb holds here is the immuneACCESS table cut down to in-frame rearrangements. Part of the clones is not present; checked against another copy, under half of the missing clones reflect an unresolved V gene, and the others are unexplained. The sample records roughly 60,000 clones, 80% to 90% of which are singletons. Approximately 1.2% of the sample lies in the top ten. The specimen sequenced was peripheral blood. Source of these receptors: a man in his forties with acute or convalescent COVID-19.

This chain links TRBV11-2 with TRBJ1-6; D possibly corresponds to TRBD1 (5 bases). Looked up from germline, CDR1 is SGHAT and CDR2 is FQNNGV. The CDR3 is 14 amino acids. Trimming stripped 2 bases from V and 10 bases from J, with 12 bases between. For the CDR3, the DNA is TGTGCCAGCAGCTTACAGGGCCTTGGGTCACCCCTCCACTTT. Encoded protein: CASSLQGLGSPLHF.

The table lists this clone with a few counts. This chain uses TRBV2 with TRBJ1-3; TRBD1 matches 8 bases. The length of the CDR3 is 12 residues. J was trimmed by 9 bases and V by 6 bases; bases with no gene match: 4. Germline CDR1 SNHLY, CDR2 FYNNEI. The CDR3 sequence: CASRQTGVTIYF. The CDR3 DNA follows: TGTGCCAGCAGACAGACAGGGGTCACCATATATTTT.

The chain is built from TRBV4-1 and TRBJ1-4, with D uncertain. Per germline, CDR1 MGHRA and CDR2 YSYEKL. Between the trimmed V and J ends, which lost 4 bases and 5 bases, there was a span of 23 bases. The CDR3 is 18 amino acids. CDR3 amino acids: CASSPPDETIPLNEKLFF. The DNA for the CDR3 is TGCGCCAGCAGCCCCCCAGACGAAACTATACCTCTGAATGAAAAACTGTTTTTT.

In this sample, this clone turned up a few times. The chain uses TRBV14 and TRBJ1-2; maybe TRBD1 (6 bases). Germline V lookup: CDR1 SGHDN, CDR2 FVKESK. V gave up 1 base and J gave up 7 bases, with 13 bases separating them. The CDR3 has 14 residues. The CDR3 is CASSQGGRKFGYTF. The CDR3 nucleotides read TGTGCCAGCAGCCAAGGGGGGCGCAAGTTTGGCTACACCTTC.